The 10 T cell receptor beta chains presented below share a single source sample, sequenced in a study of cytomegalovirus exposure and HLA in healthy donors. The study ran its PCR with 60 Vbeta and 13 Jbeta primers. Sequencing was performed with immunoSEQ multiplex PCR; in TCRdb, only in-frame clones are kept and a portion is missing. The table shows approximately 140,000 clones, with 81% occurring only once. Sequencing was done on a sample of PBMCs. The receptors were sampled from a man aged 18-30 years in good health and CMV-seronegative.

V is TRBV11-2 and J is TRBJ2-1; no reliable D call. V was clipped by 1 base and J by 9 bases, with 19 bases between them. This CDR3 is built from 16 residues. CDR1 is SGHAT and CDR2 is FQNNGV in the germline V gene. DNA for the CDR3: TGTGCCAGCAGCTTAGGTCCTAACAATCGGGTTGGTGAGCAGTTCTTC. Its translation is CASSLGPNNRVGEQFF.

J is TRBJ1-1 and V is TRBV10-3; 8 bases match TRBD1. Germline CDR1 reads ENHRY; CDR2 reads SYGVKD. J lost 5 bases, V lost 4 bases, and 6 bases had no gene match. This CDR3 is built from 14 residues. The CDR3 DNA follows: TGTGCCATCAGTGGACCAGGGGGCTGGACTGAAGCTTTCTTT. Translating gives CAISGPGGWTEAFF.

The chain's CDR3 is CASSEGLRHQPQHF. The CDR3 coding sequence is TGTGCCAGCAGCGAGGGACTGAGACATCAGCCCCAGCATTTT. The V and J genes are TRBV5-6 and TRBJ1-5; a weak D match, TRBD1 (5 bases). This CDR3 is 14 amino acids long. CDR1 and CDR2 (germline): SGHDT, YYEEEE. Trimming shortened V by 4 bases and J by 5 bases, and 13 bases separated the two germline ends.

The V gene is TRBV7-9, the J gene TRBJ1-1; the D is unclear. V was cut by 6 bases and J by 10 bases, with 15 bases left in between. This CDR3 region has 12 residues. The germline gives CDR1 SEHNR, CDR2 FQNEAQ (reference sequence). As DNA, the CDR3 is TGTGCCAGCAGTTACGGTAGAGGTGGAGCTTTCTTT. Its protein is CASSYGRGGAFF.

The rearrangement joins TRBV6-5 to TRBJ2-7; D is uncertain. Germline CDR1 reads MNHEY; CDR2 reads SVGAGI. This CDR3 contains 14 residues. Trimming stripped 6 bases from V and 2 bases from J, with 14 bases between. In DNA, the CDR3 is TGTGCCAGCAGGCGAGGTGCGGAGACCTACGAGCAGTACTTC. Its protein is CASRRGAETYEQYF.

The chain links TRBV9 to TRBJ2-3; 8 positions match TRBD2. J was trimmed by 1 base and V by 3 bases; bases with no gene match: 4. Germline V gene data show CDR1 as SGDLS and CDR2 as YYNGEE. The CDR3 spans 15 residues. CDR3 sequence reads: CASSDSRGGTDTQYF. Written as DNA, the CDR3 is TGTGCCAGCAGCGACTCGCGGGGGGGCACAGATACGCAGTATTTT.

The chain has TRBV30 and TRBJ1-3, with a weak D call TRBD1 (6 bases). The CDR3 totals 13 residues. Germline CDR1 and CDR2: GTSNPN and SVGIG (reference sequence). Trimming took off 0 bases at V and 4 bases at J, with 7 bases between the two ends. The CDR3 DNA reads TGTGCCTGGAGTGTTACAGGGGGAAACACCATATATTTT. Residues: CAWSVTGGNTIYF. Full variable domain (missing parts from reference TRBV30 and TRBJ1-3): SQTIHQWPATLVQPVGSPLSLECTVEGTSNPNLYWYRQAAGRGLQLLFYSVGIGQISSEVPQNLSASRPQDRQFILSSKKLLLSDSGFYLCAWSVTGGNTIYFGEGSWLTVV.

The genes are TRBV7-9 and TRBJ1-3; TRBD1 aligns across 9 bases. Per the germline V gene, CDR1 is SEHNR and CDR2 is FQNEAQ (reference sequence). The CDR3 is 16 amino acids. The junction had 7 bases not matched to a gene; V was cut back by 6 bases and J by 1 base. Written as DNA, the CDR3 is TGTGCCAGCAGACCGACAGGGGGGCTTTCTGGAAACACCATATATTTT. Encoded protein: CASRPTGGLSGNTIYF.

This sequence joins TRBV19 and TRBJ1-1, with TRBD1 as a possible D gene (5 bases). The CDR3 consists of 14 residues. Looked up from germline, CDR1 is LNHDA and CDR2 is SQIVND (reference sequence). V lost 10 bases, J lost 0 bases, and 15 bases lay in between. In DNA form, the CDR3 reads TGTGCCACCCGTACGACAGCGTTGAACACTGAAGCTTTCTTT. As protein: CATRTTALNTEAFF.

This clone has just a few counts. V and J are TRBV27 and TRBJ1-1; 10 bases are a match to TRBD1. CDR1 MNHEY and CDR2 SMNVEV come from the germline V gene (reference sequence). This CDR3 has 17 amino acids. Unmatched junction bases numbered 6, after V lost 1 base and J lost 1 base. The CDR3 region is CASSLLETGGANTEAFF. CDR3 nucleotide sequence: TGTGCCAGCAGTTTATTGGAGACAGGGGGCGCGAACACTGAAGCTTTCTTT.